Presented here are 23 T cell receptor beta chains from one specimen sequenced in a study of glioma-infiltrating T cells (dated by TCRdb to 2016 to 2018). Sequencing relied on an Illumina MiSeq. The iRepertoire nested amplicon-rescue multiplex PCR (arm-PCR) platform was used to amplify TCR alpha and beta CDR3 regions from RNA. TCRdb applied fastp at Q25 and MiXCR to the public reads, then kept only in-frame beta chains. Entries are consolidated by CDR3 protein sequence, retaining the most common genes and DNA. The sample yields about 110,000 distinct CDR3 sequences; around 25% were counted once. The biggest ten clones account for roughly a third of the sample. Sequences were obtained from glioma tissue, nonneoplastic brain tissue, or PBMCs (not recorded which). All receptors derive from a human donor with low-grade glioma or glioblastoma, undergoing nonglioma brain surgery, or in good health (not recorded which).

The chain carries TRBV24-1 and TRBJ2-5; 7 nucleotides align to TRBD2. This CDR3 comprises 15 residues. The trim removed 4 bases at V and 5 bases at J, leaving 9 bases unmatched. Per germline, CDR1 KGHDR and CDR2 SFDVKD. Here the CDR3 reads CATSDPRDYDETQYF. For the CDR3, the DNA is TGTGCCACCAGTGACCCCCGGGACTATGATGAGACCCAGTACTTC.

V gene TRBV29-1 combines with J gene TRBJ2-1; 9 bases are a match to TRBD1. Trimming removed 7 bases from V and 12 bases from J; junction bases left unmatched: 13. The CDR3 runs 13 residues. The germline gives CDR1 SQVTM, CDR2 ANQGSEA. CDR3: CSAPGQGPDGQFF. In DNA, the CDR3 is TGCAGCGCCCCGGGACAGGGTCCTGATGGGCAGTTCTTC.

This clonotype has a count of ten or more. The rearrangement links TRBV28 to TRBJ1-2; possible D gene TRBD1, 6 bases. This CDR3 contains 12 residues. Trimming cost V 6 bases and J 7 bases, with 12 bases left between them. Germline-derived CDR1 and CDR2 are MDHEN and SYDVKM. The CDR3 region has the DNA TGTGCCAGCAGAACAGGGATGAGTGGCTACACCTTC. This gives the protein CASRTGMSGYTF.

Concerning this clonotype: A clone one base away is much larger, so this may be a read error. This rearrangement joins TRBV5-1 to TRBJ2-5; D call uncertain. Germline V gene lookup returns CDR1 SGHRS and CDR2 YFSETQ. Trimming removed 3 bases at V and 3 bases at J, with 6 bases between. The CDR3 has 12 amino acids. CDR3 protein: CASSSIEETQYF. For the CDR3, the DNA is TGCGCCAGCAGCTCCATCGAAGAGACCCAGTACTTC.

This clonotype was seen many times. This rearrangement joins TRBV7-2 to TRBJ2-3, with TRBD1 matching 8 bases. This CDR3 is 14 amino acids long. Germline CDR1 is SGHTA and CDR2 is FQGNSA. Trimming took 5 bases from V and 4 from J; bases not matched to a gene: 5. In DNA, the CDR3 is TGTGCCAGCAGCGTAGACAGGGGCGCAGATACGCAGTATTTT. This encodes CASSVDRGADTQYF.

The rearrangement uses TRBV27 and TRBJ2-7; D is perhaps TRBD1 (7 bases). The V and J ends lost 5 bases and 10 bases respectively, with 24 bases between them. The CDR3 length is 15 residues. CDR1 and CDR2 from the germline V gene are MNHEY and SMNVEV (reference sequence). The CDR3 DNA follows: TGTGCCAGCAGTCTGCGGGGACAGTGGACCGGAGCTCAGTACTTC. It encodes CASSLRGQWTGAQYF.

In this sample, this clonotype turned up many times. The V call is TRBV4-3, the J call TRBJ1-2, with D tentatively TRBD1 (5 bases). The CDR3 loop spans 16 amino acids. Per germline, CDR1 LGHNA and CDR2 YSLEER. Trimming left V 6 bases short and J 2 bases short, with 19 bases between. The CDR3 loop is CASRGDYGTPNYGYTF. As DNA, the CDR3 is TGCGCCAGCAGGGGGGACTATGGGACCCCCAACTATGGCTACACCTTC.

The chain uses TRBV9 and TRBJ2-3; D remains unclear. V was clipped by 3 bases and J by 2 bases, with 7 bases between them. This CDR3 spans 13 amino acids. Germline CDR1 SGDLS, CDR2 YYNGEE. CDR3 residues: CASSGAITDTQYF. The CDR3 nucleotides are TGTGCCAGCAGCGGGGCGATCACAGATACGCAGTATTTT.

A word on this clonotype: The CDR3 does not end in the conserved phenylalanine or tryptophan, so this is likely a read error. The V gene is TRBV7-9, the J gene TRBJ1-6, with D unclear. CDR1 is SEHNR and CDR2 is FQNEAQ in the germline V gene (reference sequence). This CDR3 has 12 amino acids. CDR3 residues: CASSFGDSPLHC. CDR3 sequence (DNA): TGTGCCAGCAGCTTCGGGGATTCACCACTCCACTGT.

V and J are TRBV5-6 and TRBJ1-2; D is perhaps TRBD1 (5 bases). Germline CDR1 and CDR2: SGHDT and YYEEEE. CDR3 length equals 14 residues. Trimming took off 4 bases at V and 4 bases at J, with 14 bases between the two ends. CDR3 nucleotides: TGTGCCAGCAGCGAGGGACCCGGCGGCTATGGCTACACCTTC. Its protein is CASSEGPGGYGYTF.

This clonotype was counted at least ten times. CDR3 in DNA: TGTGCCAGCAGCTCAGGATCCGGGAAGACCCAGTACTTC. Its translation is CASSSGSGKTQYF. The gene calls are TRBV7-2 and TRBJ2-5; D is possibly TRBD2 (5 bases). The CDR3 totals 13 residues. Germline assignment: CDR1 SGHTA and CDR2 FQGNSA. The ends were cut back, 4 bases at V and 6 bases at J, with 12 bases in the middle.

The chain joins TRBV5-1 to TRBJ2-1, with TRBD2 identical over 11 bases. Germline V CDR1 and CDR2: SGHRS, YFSETQ. The V segment lost 7 bases and the J segment 4 bases; nucleotides outside the gene matches: 4. The CDR3 length is 14 residues. Here the CDR3 reads CASGGLAVYNEQFF. The CDR3 DNA reads as TGCGCCAGCGGGGGACTAGCGGTTTACAATGAGCAGTTCTTC.

This clonotype was counted only a few times. The genes are TRBV14 and TRBJ2-1, with D hard to call. The V gene lost 4 bases and the J gene lost 4 bases, with 20 bases spanning the gap. CDR1 SGHDN and CDR2 FVKESK come from the germline V gene. The length of the CDR3 is 17 residues. The CDR3 reads CASSPRQALNSYNEQFF. DNA for the CDR3: TGTGCCAGCAGCCCCCGGCAGGCCCTCAACTCTTACAATGAGCAGTTCTTC. Looking up the rest from reference TRBV14 and TRBJ2-1 gives the full variable domain: EAGVTQFPSHSVIEKGQTVTLRCDPISGHDNLYWYRRVMGKEIKFLLHFVKESKQDESGMPNNRFLAERTGGTYSTLKVQPAELEDSGVYFCASSPRQALNSYNEQFFGPGTRLTVL.

This chain links TRBV5-1 with TRBJ2-1; the match to TRBD2 covers 15 bases. The germline V gene has CDR1 SGHRS and CDR2 YFSETQ. J was trimmed by 2 bases and V by 6 bases; bases with no gene match: 6. CDR3 size: 17 residues. CDR3 sequence reads: CASTRTSGRAAYNEQFF. The DNA for the CDR3 is TGCGCCAGCACCCGGACTAGCGGGAGGGCCGCCTACAATGAGCAGTTCTTC. Supplemented by reference TRBV5-1 and TRBJ2-1, the full variable domain reads KAGVTQTPRYLIKTRGQQVTLSCSPISGHRSVSWYQQTPGQGLQFLFEYFSETQRNKGNFPGRFSGRQFSNSRSEMNVSTLELGDSALYLCASTRTSGRAAYNEQFFGPGTRLTVL.

This clonotype came up many times. The chain's CDR3 is CASSSTTGTDTEAFF. The CDR3 DNA is TGTGCCAGCTCATCGACTACCGGGACAGACACTGAAGCTTTCTTT. The V call is TRBV18, the J call TRBJ1-1, with 7 bases identical to TRBD1. Trimming removed 5 bases from V and 3 bases from J; junction bases left unmatched: 9. Germline V gene lookup returns CDR1 KGHSH and CDR2 LQKENI. The CDR3 covers 15 residues.

This clonotype has just a few counts. The J gene is TRBJ1-1, the V gene TRBV29-1; D is undetermined. Trimming left V 6 bases short and J 10 bases short, with 15 bases between. Germline values: CDR1 SQVTM, CDR2 ANQGSEA. The CDR3 consists of 11 residues. The CDR3 region is CSVAPGFVAFF. In DNA form, the CDR3 reads TGCAGCGTGGCCCCGGGATTTGTAGCTTTCTTT.

The chain couples TRBV12-3 or TRBV12-4 to TRBJ1-2; TRBD1 might be the D (5 bases). The CDR3 has 13 residues. Trimming removed 3 bases at V and 4 bases at J, with 9 bases between. The CDR3 nucleotides are TGTGCCAGCAGTTTGGCCAGGGCCTATGGCTACACCTTC. It yields the protein CASSLARAYGYTF.

For this clonotype: One base away lies a much larger clone, so this may be a sequencing read error. The gene calls are TRBV29-1 and TRBJ2-3, with 7 bases aligning to TRBD2. From germline, CDR1 is SQVTM and CDR2 ANQGSEA. The CDR3 extends over 16 amino acids. After removal of 6 bases from V and 3 bases from J, the junction contained 15 bases not matched to a gene. CDR3 nucleotides: TGCAGCGTACTAGCGAGAGAAGGCGTTGGTACAGATACGCAGTATTTT. As protein: CSVLAREGVGTDTQYF.

A remark on this clonotype: A single base separates this from a much larger clone, so it may be a read error. The chain recombines TRBV3-1 with TRBJ1-1; D remains unclear. In germline, CDR1 is LGHDT, CDR2 YNNKEL (reference sequence). The CDR3 has 13 amino acids. Written as DNA, the CDR3 is TGTGCCAGCAGCCAAGGAAGGGCGGAAGAAGCTTCCTTT. Encoded protein: CASSQGRAEEASF.

Regarding this clonotype: Possible read error: a much larger clone is one base away. This chain uses TRBV19 with TRBJ2-1, with D possibly being TRBD2 (6 bases). This CDR3 is built from 15 residues. Germline V gene data show CDR1 as LNHDA and CDR2 as SQIVND (reference sequence). CDR3 sequence (DNA): TGTGCCAGTAGTCGAGGGACTGAAGGCTACGATGAGCAGTTCTTC. Its translation: CASSRGTEGYDEQFF.

The rearrangement links TRBV29-1 to TRBJ2-2; D is tentatively TRBD1 or TRBD2 (5 bases each). Germline V gene data show CDR1 as SQVTM and CDR2 as ANQGSEA. V lost 4 bases and J 4 bases, leaving 13 bases between the germline ends. CDR3 size: 14 residues. The CDR3 bases are TGCAGCGTTGTAAGCAGGGACGGCACCGGGGAGCTGTTTTTT. The encoded protein is CSVVSRDGTGELFF.

This clonotype was counted many times. The chain has TRBV7-9 and TRBJ1-5; D is undetermined. The germline gives CDR1 SEHNR, CDR2 FQNEAQ (reference sequence). This CDR3 is built from 13 residues. Trimming pared 5 bases from V and 7 bases from J, leaving 12 bases between. The CDR3 reads CASSLSQEQPQHF. CDR3 DNA: TGTGCCAGCAGCCTCTCTCAAGAACAGCCCCAGCATTTT. Variable domain in full (rest from reference TRBV7-9 and TRBJ1-5): DTGVSQNPRHKITKRGQNVTFRCDPISEHNRLYWYRQTLGQGPEFLTYFQNEAQLEKSRLLSDRFSAERPKGSFSTLEIQRTEQGDSAMYLCASSLSQEQPQHFGDGTRLSIL.

This clonotype was observed at least ten times. V gene TRBV11-2 combines with J gene TRBJ1-1, with TRBD1 identical over 10 bases. The CDR3 covers 14 residues. The trim removed 5 bases at V and 3 bases at J, leaving 3 bases unmatched. CDR1 and CDR2 from the germline V gene are SGHAT and FQNNGV. CDR3 protein: CASSLDRGDTEAFF. CDR3 DNA: TGTGCCAGCAGCCTGGACAGGGGGGACACTGAAGCTTTCTTT.